Listed below are T cell receptor beta chains from one sample, sequenced in a study of beta chain features in type 1 diabetes. Clones were read by immunoSEQ multiplex PCR, and TCRdb kept only the in-frame ones, dropping some. The table has some 700,000 clones, 13% seen once. The sequencing sample was made of naive CD4+ T cells from blood. Receptors were obtained from a man between 18 and 29 years old with type 1 diabetes. CDR3s include the opening cysteine and the closing phenylalanine or tryptophan. The D gene is left open where the match is weak. Part of the rows lack a size; the others show once, few, many or a class for expanded clones.

>TRBV30|TRBJ1-2|.|.
TGTGCCTGGAGAGGGACAAGTAATAACTATGGCTACACCTTC
CAWRGTSNNYGYTF
>TRBV2|TRBJ2-7|TRBD1|few
TGTGCCAGCAGTGTACAGGGGGCCTCCTACGAGCAGTACTTC
CASSVQGASYEQYF
>TRBV9|TRBJ2-1|.|.
TGTGCCAGCAGCGTAGGAACAATCAATGAGCAGTTCTTC
CASSVGTINEQFF
>TRBV5-4|TRBJ2-7|TRBD1|.
TGTGCCAGCAGCTTTCGGACAGGGACCTACGAGCAGTACTTC
CASSFRTGTYEQYF
>TRBV7-9|TRBJ1-1|.|few
TGTGCCAGCAGCTCCTTCCCCGAGAACACTGAAGCTTTCTTT
CASSSFPENTEAFF
>TRBV4-1|TRBJ2-7|.|few
TGCGCCAGCAGCCAAGATAAGGTATCGGCTGTGTCCTACGAGCAGTACTTC
CASSQDKVSAVSYEQYF
>TRBV28|TRBJ2-7|.|.
TGTGCCAGCAGGGTGGGGGGAACCGAGCAGTACTTC
CASRVGGTEQYF
>TRBV19|TRBJ2-1|.|.
TGTGCCAGTAGTAGAATTTCGGCGGAACTTAGGAATGAGCAGTTCTTC
CASSRISAELRNEQFF
>TRBV4-1|TRBJ2-3|TRBD1|few
TGCGCCAGCAGCCGGCCTCCGGGACAGGGGGTTACGAAGGATACGCAGTATTTT
CASSRPPGQGVTKDTQYF
>TRBV30|TRBJ1-5|TRBD1|few
TGTGCCTGGAGTCCCCGACAGGGGTATAGCAATCAGCCCCAGCATTTT
CAWSPRQGYSNQPQHF
>TRBV5-6|TRBJ2-5|.|.
TGTGCCAGCAGTCCCCAGTGGGGGGCTGAGACCCAGTACTTC
CASSPQWGAETQYF
>TRBV6-1|TRBJ2-1|TRBD2|few
TGTGCCAGCAGTGAAGCTAGCGGGGGGTACAATGAGCAGTTCTTC
CASSEASGGYNEQFF
>TRBV6-1|TRBJ1-1|.|.
TGTGCCAGCAGCCCCCTACAGTTGAACACTGAAGCTTTCTTT
CASSPLQLNTEAFF
>TRBV2|TRBJ1-1|TRBD1|few
TGTGCCAGCAGCCCCGGGACAGGGGGTTCGAGCACTGAAGCTTTCTTT
CASSPGTGGSSTEAFF
>TRBV30|TRBJ1-1|.|.
TGTGCCTGGCGAGTGGCAGGGACTTTGAACACTGAAGCTTTCTTT
CAWRVAGTLNTEAFF
>TRBV5-4|TRBJ2-7|.|.
TGTGCCAGCAGCTTGGTGACAGTCCCACCCTACGAGCAGTACTTC
CASSLVTVPPYEQYF
>TRBV7-3|TRBJ2-2|.|.
TGTGCCAGCAGCTTAATGGGTACTAGCGGGGAGCTGTTTTTT
CASSLMGTSGELFF
>TRBV30|TRBJ1-1|TRBD1|few
TGTGCCTGGAGTGTAGCAGGGGGCGAGGTGGTGTACACTGAAGCTTTCTTT
CAWSVAGGEVVYTEAFF
>TRBV30|TRBJ1-5|.|few
TGTGCCTGTTCCGGAACGTCCGCTTTATTCAATCAGCCCCAGCATTTT
CACSGTSALFNQPQHF
>TRBV6-1|TRBJ2-3|.|.
TGTGCCAGCACTGGGTCCTGGGGGACAGATACGCAGTATTTT
CASTGSWGTDTQYF
>TRBV15|TRBJ2-5|.|.
TGTGCCACCAGCAGAATTCAAGAGACCCAGTACTTC
CATSRIQETQYF
>TRBV6-5|TRBJ1-1|TRBD1|few
TGTGCCAGCAGAACACAGGGGAATGAAGCTTTCTTT
CASRTQGNEAFF
>TRBV6-5|TRBJ2-7|TRBD2|few
TGTGCCAGCAGCATAGCGGTCGGGAGGTACGAGCAGTACTTC
CASSIAVGRYEQYF
>TRBV6-5|TRBJ2-3|.|few
TGTGCCAGCAGCAACAGGGCTACGCAGTATTTT
CASSNRATQYF
>TRBV5-1|TRBJ2-3|.|.
TGCGCCAGCAGCTTGGACCGTCCAGATACGCAGTATTTT
CASSLDRPDTQYF
>TRBV18|TRBJ1-1|TRBD1|.
TGTGCCAGCTCACCGCAGGGGGATTCGGGCACTGAAGCTTTCTTT
CASSPQGDSGTEAFF
>TRBV28|TRBJ1-4|.|few
TGTGCCAGCAGTTCGAGCCGGACGGCCTCGCAGAAACTGTTTTTT
CASSSSRTASQKLFF
>TRBV2|TRBJ2-5|.|few
TGTGCCAGCGGGTACGTCGGGATTTGGACCCAGTACTTC
CASGYVGIWTQYF
>TRBV28|TRBJ1-2|.|few
TGTGCCAGCAGTTGGGGAGACTATGGCTACACCTTC
CASSWGDYGYTF
>TRBV5-1|TRBJ2-3|TRBD2|few
TGCGCCAGCAGCGAGGGACTAGCCGGCACAGATACGCAGTATTTT
CASSEGLAGTDTQYF
>TRBV7-9|TRBJ2-7|.|few
TGTGCCAGCAGCTTAGATTCTCAGACCTTCCAGTACTTC
CASSLDSQTFQYF
>TRBV29-1|TRBJ1-1|.|few
TGCAGCGTTGGTTTGGGCAGCGCGAACACTGAAGCTTTCTTT
CSVGLGSANTEAFF
>TRBV30|TRBJ2-1|.|few
TGTGCCTGGGGCCGAGTCTCCAATGAGCAGTTCTTC
CAWGRVSNEQFF
>TRBV18|TRBJ2-3|TRBD2|.
TGTGCCAGCTCAATCCTAGCGGGGGGCCACACAGATACGCAGTATTTT
CASSILAGGHTDTQYF
>TRBV5-1|TRBJ2-7|.|.
TGCGCCAGCAGCTCGGGGGACACCGTCTCCTACGAGCAGTACTTC
CASSSGDTVSYEQYF
>TRBV2|TRBJ2-7|.|.
TGTGCCAGCACCAGGGGCGGGTCTGGTGGATACGAGCAGTACTTC
CASTRGGSGGYEQYF
>TRBV6-5|TRBJ2-1|.|.
TGTGCCAGCAGTTATATGGGCGAGCAGTTCTTC
CASSYMGEQFF
>TRBV7-9|TRBJ1-6|.|few
TGTGCCAGCAGCCTAGAGGCGGGGGTATCATTCCAGTTT
CASSLEAGVSFQF
>TRBV9|TRBJ1-2|.|.
TGTGCCAGCAGCGTAGCTGGGGCAGACTATGGCTACACCTTC
CASSVAGADYGYTF
>TRBV5-4|TRBJ2-3|.|.
TGTGCCAGCAGCCCTATGTTCACAGATACGCAGTATTTT
CASSPMFTDTQYF
>TRBV14|TRBJ2-5|.|few
TGTGCCAGCAGCGGGGGAGCTATGTGGATGACCCAGTACTTC
CASSGGAMWMTQYF
>TRBV30|TRBJ1-2|TRBD1|.
TGTGCCTGGAGTGTACCGGGACAGTACAGAGGCTACACCTTC
CAWSVPGQYRGYTF
>TRBV2|TRBJ2-7|.|.
TGTGCCAGCACTCAAAGCTCCGAGCAGTACTTC
CASTQSSEQYF
>TRBV5-1|TRBJ2-5|TRBD2|.
TGCGCCAGCAGCCCCGGGACTAGCGGGATCCAAGAGACCCAGTACTTC
CASSPGTSGIQETQYF
>TRBV30|TRBJ1-3|.|.
TGTGCCTGGAGTGGCCCTGGAAACACCATATATTTT
CAWSGPGNTIYF
>TRBV30|TRBJ1-2|TRBD1|.
TGTGCCTGGAGTTCTAGAGGGACAGTTAACTATGGCTACACCTTC
CAWSSRGTVNYGYTF
>TRBV7-9|TRBJ2-1|.|few
TGTGCCAGCAGCTTAGCGTATGAGCAGTTCTTC
CASSLAYEQFF
>TRBV6-1|TRBJ2-7|.|.
TGTGCCATCAGTGACCCCGGGACATCCGCGGCTTACGAGCAGTACTTC
CAISDPGTSAAYEQYF
>TRBV6-5|TRBJ1-1|.|few
TGTGCCAGCAGTTACTCGGTCGGGAATAAAGCTTTCTTT
CASSYSVGNKAFF
>TRBV27|TRBJ2-1|TRBD2|.
TGTGCCAGCAAGGCGGGGGGGCGCAATGAGCAGTTCTTC
CASKAGGRNEQFF
>TRBV27|TRBJ2-3|.|.
TGTGCCAGCAGTTTCATCGTATCTAGCACAGATACGCAGTATTTT
CASSFIVSSTDTQYF
>TRBV2|TRBJ1-2|.|.
TGTGCCAGCAGTGACAGCCAGATCTATGGCTACACCTTC
CASSDSQIYGYTF
>TRBV30|TRBJ1-5|TRBD1|.
TGTGCCTGGAGTGGAACGACAGGGCGCCATCAGCCCCAGCATTTT
CAWSGTTGRHQPQHF
>TRBV2|TRBJ1-1|.|few
TGTGCCAGCACCCCTGAGTCCACTGAAGCTTTCTTT
CASTPESTEAFF
>TRBV7-2|TRBJ2-3|.|.
TGTGCCAGCACCGTTATTAATTCTCCAGAGCTGGTGAATACGCAGTATTTT
CASTVINSPELVNTQYF